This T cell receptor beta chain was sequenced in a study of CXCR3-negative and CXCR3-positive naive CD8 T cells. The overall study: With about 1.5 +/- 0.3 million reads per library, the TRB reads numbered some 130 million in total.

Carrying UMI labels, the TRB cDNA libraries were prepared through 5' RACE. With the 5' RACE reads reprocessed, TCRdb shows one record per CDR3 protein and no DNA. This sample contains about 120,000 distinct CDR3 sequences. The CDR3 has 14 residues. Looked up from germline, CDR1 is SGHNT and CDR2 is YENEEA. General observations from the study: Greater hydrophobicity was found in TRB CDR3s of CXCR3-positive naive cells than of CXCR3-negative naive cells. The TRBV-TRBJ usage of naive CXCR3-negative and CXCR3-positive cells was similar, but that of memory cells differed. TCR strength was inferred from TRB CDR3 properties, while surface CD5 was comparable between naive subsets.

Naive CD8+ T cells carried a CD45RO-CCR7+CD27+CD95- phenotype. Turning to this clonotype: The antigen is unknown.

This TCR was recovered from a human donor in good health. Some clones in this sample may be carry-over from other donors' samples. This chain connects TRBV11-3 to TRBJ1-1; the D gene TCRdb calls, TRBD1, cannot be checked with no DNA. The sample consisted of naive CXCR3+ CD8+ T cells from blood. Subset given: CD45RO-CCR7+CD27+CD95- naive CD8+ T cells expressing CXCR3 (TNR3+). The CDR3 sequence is CASSLGGGDTEAFF.